A selection of T cell receptor beta chains follows, all from one sample in a study of OX40 agonist ivuxolimab in advanced cancers. The method was immunoSEQ multiplex PCR; TCRdb's version includes in-frame clones alone and lacks a portion of them. The data hold about 55,000 clones, with about 86% observed a single time. Sequencing used CD4+ or CD8+ T cells sorted from blood, obtained in a trial of the OX40 agonist ivuxolimab. These receptors came from an adult with an advanced solid tumor such as melanoma, head and neck, liver or kidney cancer. Each CDR3 is given with its conserved first and last residue. A D gene is named only where the DNA matches it firmly. Only part of the rows carry a size: once, few, many, or a class if the clone is expanded.

D gene,clone size,J gene,V gene,CDR3 DNA,CDR3 protein
NA,NA,TRBJ1-1,TRBV6-5,TGTGCCAGCCTGCAGGGATTGACGGCTTTCTTT,CASLQGLTAFF
NA,NA,TRBJ1-1,TRBV11-1,TGTGCCAGCAGCTTTTGGGGTGAGAACACTGAAGCTTTCTTT,CASSFWGENTEAFF
NA,NA,TRBJ2-7,TRBV28,TGTGCCAGCTCGCGACCCCCCTCCTACGAGCAGTACTTC,CASSRPPSYEQYF
NA,once,TRBJ2-2,TRBV11-3,TGTGCCAGCAGCTTAGGTGGAGGGTGGGCGGCGGAGTACACCGGGGAGCTGTTTTTT,CASSLGGGWAAEYTGELFF
NA,NA,TRBJ1-1,TRBV14,TGTGCCAGCAGCCAAGGACCCTCCTTGAACACTGAAGCTTTCTTT,CASSQGPSLNTEAFF
NA,once,TRBJ2-7,TRBV27,TGTGCCAGCGGTCACTACGAGCAGTACTTC,CASGHYEQYF
NA,few,TRBJ1-1,TRBV2,TGTGCCAGCTCCTTAGGTGAAGCTTTCTTT,CASSLGEAFF
NA,once,TRBJ2-5,TRBV7-9,TGTGCCAGCAGCGAGGTCCAAGAGACCCAGTACTTC,CASSEVQETQYF
NA,NA,TRBJ2-1,TRBV7-3,TGTGCCAGCAGCTTCGGCGGTGAGCAGTTCTTC,CASSFGGEQFF
NA,NA,TRBJ2-1,TRBV28,TGTGCCAGCAGTTACTATCCGCGACAGGTCAACAATGAGCAGTTCTTC,CASSYYPRQVNNEQFF
NA,NA,TRBJ1-6,TRBV28,TGTGCCAGCAGATACCGAAGCTCCTATAATTCACCCCTCCACTTT,CASRYRSSYNSPLHF
NA,once,TRBJ1-4,TRBV6-5,TGTGCCAGCAGTAACAGAGCGATTAATGAAAAACTGTTTTTT,CASSNRAINEKLFF
TRBD1,NA,TRBJ1-4,TRBV5-6,TGTGCCAGCAGCTCCCAGGACAGGCGATTTTGGGATGAAAAACTGTTTTTT,CASSSQDRRFWDEKLFF
NA,NA,TRBJ2-7,TRBV28,TGTGCCAGCAGTCTAGGCCCCACGTCCGAGCAGTACTTC,CASSLGPTSEQYF
NA,NA,TRBJ1-2,TRBV7-8,TGTGCCAGCAGCAAACCAAGGGTGAAGAGTAACTATGGCTACACCTTC,CASSKPRVKSNYGYTF
TRBD2,NA,TRBJ2-7,TRBV7-9,TGTGCCAGCAGCCAGCCTCTAGTGGGGGGGTACTCCTACGAGCAGTACTTC,CASSQPLVGGYSYEQYF
NA,NA,TRBJ1-1,TRBV2,TGTGCCAGCAGTGAAGCACCCTGGGGGGCCACTGAAGCTTTCTTT,CASSEAPWGATEAFF